A single sample gave rise to the 11 T cell receptor beta chains below, sequenced in a study of molecular identifiers for immune sequencing clone quantification. TCRdb reprocessed the PCR reads with MiXCR, giving one entry per CDR3 protein. The table lists 60,000 to 70,000 distinct CDR3 sequences, 15% to 20% of them singletons. Sequenced sample: naive CD8+ T cells from blood, with Jurkat cell RNA spiked in. The subset here: FACS-sorted CD8+CD4-CCR7+CD45RA+ naive T cells. Every receptor here comes from a human donor in good health. Some libraries in this study had Jurkat cell RNA spiked in.

The CDR3 nucleotides are TGTGCCTGCAGCTATGCAACAGGGGGTTACGAGCAGTACTTC. Translation gives CACSYATGGYEQYF. This chain uses TRBV5-3 with TRBJ2-7, with TRBD1 matching 8 bases. TRBV5-3 is placed among ORFs of uncertain function. Trimming removed 10 bases from V and 4 bases from J; junction bases left unmatched: 13. The CDR3 is made up of 14 amino acids.

This clonotype has ten or more counts. The V gene is TRBV27, the J gene TRBJ1-1; TRBD1 might be the D (5 bases). From germline, CDR1 is MNHEY and CDR2 SMNVEV (reference sequence). V shed 2 bases and J shed 0 bases, with 16 bases lying between them. CDR3 length equals 17 residues. The CDR3, as DNA: TGTGCCAGCAGTTTAGGACCTTCGAGGGGACTGAACACTGAAGCTTTCTTT. This encodes CASSLGPSRGLNTEAFF.

This clonotype was detected ten times or more. The rearrangement joins TRBV5-1 to TRBJ2-7; TRBD1 might be the D (6 bases). From germline, CDR1 is SGHRS and CDR2 YFSETQ. Deletions cut 4 bases from V and 1 base from J, with 9 bases between. This CDR3 spans 13 amino acids. The CDR3 sequence: CASSGGQSYEQYF. The CDR3 coding sequence is TGCGCCAGCAGCGGGGGACAATCCTACGAGCAGTACTTC.

The chain has TRBV12-3 or TRBV12-4 and TRBJ1-3, with no clear D. Trimming took off 8 bases at V and 1 base at J, with 9 bases between the two ends. The CDR3 has 13 residues. The DNA for the CDR3 is TGTGCCAGCCCCACGGATTCTGGAAACACCATATATTTT. Translated: CASPTDSGNTIYF.

This clonotype was counted many times. This chain links TRBV9 with TRBJ2-5; D possibly corresponds to TRBD1 (6 bases). In germline, CDR1 is SGDLS, CDR2 YYNGEE. CDR3 length: 18 amino acids. V was shortened by 0 bases and J by 9 bases, with 27 bases between the two germline ends. CDR3 amino acids: CASSVAVSGAGENGAQYF. The CDR3 DNA follows: TGTGCCAGCAGCGTAGCCGTCTCCGGGGCAGGGGAGAACGGGGCCCAGTACTTC. The full variable domain, with the rest looked up from reference TRBV9 and TRBJ2-5, is DSGVTQTPKHLITATGQRVTLRCSPRSGDLSVYWYQQSLDQGLQFLIQYYNGEERAKGNILERFSAQQFPDLHSELNLSSLELGDSALYFCASSVAVSGAGENGAQYFGPGTRLLVL.

This clonotype was found a few times. A much bigger clone sits one base away, suggesting this may be a read error. The V and J genes are TRBV7-2 and TRBJ1-5, with unresolved D. CDR1 SGHTA and CDR2 FQGNSA come from the germline V gene. The ends were cut back, 2 bases at V and 7 bases at J, with 9 bases in the middle. This CDR3 is built from 13 residues. CDR3 protein: CASSLSELQPQHF. Here the CDR3 DNA reads TGTGCCAGCAGCTTATCAGAATTACAGCCCCAGCATTTT.

As regards this clonotype: A read error may explain this, as a much larger clone is one base away. V usage is TRBV24-1 and J usage is TRBJ2-2; D gene ambiguous. This CDR3 is built from 12 residues. Germline CDR1 and CDR2: KGHDR and SFDVKD. CDR3 bases: TGTGTCACCAGTGGGTTGGCCGGGGAGCTGTTTTTT. It is translated as CVTSGLAGELFF.

This clonotype was seen repeatedly, ten times or more. The chain combines TRBV4-1 with TRBJ1-5; perhaps TRBD1 as D (6 bases). The CDR3 has 14 amino acids. The germline CDR1 and CDR2 sequences are MGHRA and YSYEKL. Trimming took off 2 bases at V and 3 bases at J, with 8 bases between the two ends. This CDR3 is CASSQQGTNQPQHF. In DNA form, the CDR3 reads TGCGCCAGCAGCCAACAGGGGACCAATCAGCCCCAGCATTTT.

This clonotype came up many times. The chain combines TRBV28 with TRBJ2-7; the D gene is possibly TRBD1 (6 bases). The CDR3 runs 11 residues. Trimming shortened V by 6 bases and J by 3 bases, and 6 bases separated the two germline ends. CDR1 is MDHEN and CDR2 is SYDVKM in the germline V gene. The CDR3 spells CASRTGYEQYF. In DNA, the CDR3 is TGTGCCAGCAGGACAGGCTACGAGCAGTACTTC. Combining the CDR3 with reference TRBV28 and TRBJ2-7 gives the whole variable domain DVKVTQSSRYLVKRTGEKVFLECVQDMDHENMFWYRQDPGLGLRLIYFSYDVKMKEKGDIPEGYSVSREKKERFSLILESASTNQTSMYLCASRTGYEQYFGPGTRLTVT.

This clonotype has a count of ten or more. The V gene is TRBV27, the J gene TRBJ2-1; 14 bases are shared with TRBD2. This CDR3 is built from 16 residues. Germline CDR1 reads MNHEY; CDR2 reads SMNVEV (reference sequence). Losses at the gene ends were 7 bases for V and 4 bases for J; bases not matched to a gene: 6. The CDR3 DNA reads as TGTGCCAGCACTAAAGGGACTAGCGGGAGTTACAATGAGCAGTTCTTC. The encoded protein is CASTKGTSGSYNEQFF.

Many counts were recorded for this clonotype. V is TRBV4-1 and J is TRBJ2-1; possible D gene TRBD2, 5 bases. Trimming pared 1 base from V and 6 bases from J, leaving 10 bases between. The CDR3 has 14 amino acids. Germline V gene data show CDR1 as MGHRA and CDR2 as YSYEKL. CDR3 residues: CASSQGVSVNEQFF. The CDR3 DNA is TGCGCCAGCAGCCAAGGTGTTAGCGTCAATGAGCAGTTCTTC.